Listed below are T cell receptor beta chains from one sample, sequenced in a study of T cells after yellow fever vaccination. MiXCR, run by TCRdb on the 5' RACE reads, gives a single entry per CDR3 protein. The repertoire holds hundreds of thousands of distinct CDR3 sequences, with roughly 13% as singletons. The starting material was PBMCs, obtained on the day of the yellow fever booster vaccination. The receptor source for this set is a man aged 25-40 years who received the YFV17D yellow fever vaccine. Both conserved end residues are part of each CDR3. A D gene is named only where the DNA matches it firmly. Clone size is not always given. Where it is, it says once, few, many or a class for expanded clones.

length: 16
size: few
J: TRBJ1-2
V: TRBV25-1
D: .
DNA: TGTGCCAGCAGTGGGAGAAGCTACCCGCTTAACTATGGCTACACCTTC
CDR3: CASSGRSYPLNYGYTF

length: 15
size: once
J: TRBJ2-1
V: TRBV20-1
D: TRBD2
DNA: TGCAGTGCTAGAGATGGAGCTAGCGGGAGTTATGAGCAGTTCTTC
CDR3: CSARDGASGSYEQFF

length: 15
size: many
J: TRBJ1-1
V: TRBV11-2
D: .
DNA: TGTGCCAGCAGCCGTTTAAAAACAGGGATTACTGAAGCTTTCTTT
CDR3: CASSRLKTGITEAFF

length: 12
size: .
J: TRBJ2-7
V: TRBV2
D: .
DNA: TGTGCCAGCAGGCAGGAGTCCTACGAGCAGTACTTC
CDR3: CASRQESYEQYF

length: 15
size: .
J: TRBJ2-3
V: TRBV27
D: .
DNA: TGTGCCAGCAGTCGCGACGGACTAAACACAGATACGCAGTATTTT
CDR3: CASSRDGLNTDTQYF

length: 15
size: many
J: TRBJ2-7
V: TRBV2
D: TRBD2
DNA: TGTGCCAGCAGTCCGACTAGCGGGAGGGTTTACGAGCAGTACTTC
CDR3: CASSPTSGRVYEQYF

length: 12
size: .
J: TRBJ1-2
V: TRBV6-5
D: TRBD1
DNA: TGTGCCAGCGGGACAGTTAACTATGGCTACACCTTC
CDR3: CASGTVNYGYTF

length: 16
size: .
J: TRBJ2-1
V: TRBV9
D: TRBD2
DNA: TGTGCCAGCAGCGTAGAGGTAGCGGGAGGTTCGAATGAGCAGTTCTTC
CDR3: CASSVEVAGGSNEQFF

length: 15
size: .
J: TRBJ1-4
V: TRBV5-4
D: TRBD1
DNA: TGTGCCAGCAGCTCTAGGACAGGGGGGCGTGAAAAACTGTTTTTT
CDR3: CASSSRTGGREKLFF

length: 18
size: .
J: TRBJ2-2
V: TRBV7-3
D: TRBD2
DNA: TGTGCCAGCAGCCACCTACCTGGGCTAGCGGGCTACACCGGGGAGCTGTTTTTT
CDR3: CASSHLPGLAGYTGELFF

length: 15
size: .
J: TRBJ2-7
V: TRBV5-1
D: .
DNA: TGCGCCAGCAGCCCTGGAGCTCAGAGCTCCTACGAGCAGTACTTC
CDR3: CASSPGAQSSYEQYF

length: 15
size: .
J: TRBJ1-1
V: TRBV6-5
D: TRBD1
DNA: TGTGCCAGCAGTTACTCGAAGGGCTCGACAGGGGAAGCTTTCTTT
CDR3: CASSYSKGSTGEAFF

length: 12
size: .
J: TRBJ2-5
V: TRBV4-2
D: .
DNA: TGTGCCAGCAGCCCCCACGCCGAGACCCAGTACTTC
CDR3: CASSPHAETQYF

length: 15
size: .
J: TRBJ2-3
V: TRBV7-3
D: TRBD1
DNA: TGTGCCAGCAGCAGGACAGGGATACCTACAGATACGCAGTATTTT
CDR3: CASSRTGIPTDTQYF

length: 17
size: many
J: TRBJ2-6
V: TRBV10-3
D: TRBD1
DNA: TGTGCCATCACCCCGGGACAGGGTCTCTCTGGGGCCAACGTCCTGACTTTC
CDR3: CAITPGQGLSGANVLTF

length: 16
size: .
J: TRBJ2-1
V: TRBV24-1
D: TRBD2
DNA: TGTGCCACCAGTGAGGCGGGAGGGAGCTCCTACAATGAGCAGTTCTTC
CDR3: CATSEAGGSSYNEQFF

length: 18
size: .
J: TRBJ2-3
V: TRBV25-1
D: .
DNA: TGTGCCAGCAGTGAGTCTTACGGTGTAGGCCGGGGCACAGATACGCAGTATTTT
CDR3: CASSESYGVGRGTDTQYF

length: 15
size: few
J: TRBJ2-2
V: TRBV30
D: TRBD2
DNA: TGTGCCTGGAGTGTACTAGCGGAGGGGACCGGGGAGCTGTTTTTT
CDR3: CAWSVLAEGTGELFF

length: 17
size: few
J: TRBJ2-3
V: TRBV7-2
D: TRBD2
DNA: TGTGCCAGCAGCTTTAGAGGCGGGGGACTCGCACTTAATACGCAGTATTTT
CDR3: CASSFRGGGLALNTQYF

length: 15
size: .
J: TRBJ1-1
V: TRBV20-1
D: .
DNA: TGCAGTGCTGGACTCCCGGACGGAATGAACACTGAAGCTTTCTTT
CDR3: CSAGLPDGMNTEAFF

length: 15
size: once
J: TRBJ1-5
V: TRBV6-1
D: .
DNA: TGTGCCAGCGGGAGGGGGACCCCGGGGGACGAGCCCCAGCATTTT
CDR3: CASGRGTPGDEPQHF

length: 15
size: .
J: TRBJ2-3
V: TRBV5-1
D: .
DNA: TGCGCCAGCAGCTTGGCAGGGCCTAGCACAGATACGCAGTATTTT
CDR3: CASSLAGPSTDTQYF

length: 13
size: .
J: TRBJ1-5
V: TRBV12-3/TRBV12-4
D: .
DNA: TGTGCCAGCAGTGACACTCCAGGTCGATCTCAGCATTTT
CDR3: CASSDTPGRSQHF

length: 14
size: few
J: TRBJ2-7
V: TRBV7-9
D: .
DNA: TGTGCCAGCAGCTACCGGGAAAGCTCCTACGAGCAGTACTTC
CDR3: CASSYRESSYEQYF

length: 16
size: few
J: TRBJ2-5
V: TRBV7-2
D: TRBD2
DNA: TGTGCCAGCAGCTTATTTGGGGAGGGAGAACAAGAGACCCAGTACTTC
CDR3: CASSLFGEGEQETQYF

length: 16
size: .
J: TRBJ2-1
V: TRBV5-1
D: .
DNA: TGCGCCAGCAGCTTGGTGGCAGTTTCCCAATACAATGAGCAGTTCTTC
CDR3: CASSLVAVSQYNEQFF

length: 14
size: few
J: TRBJ2-7
V: TRBV12-3/TRBV12-4
D: TRBD1
DNA: TGTGCCAGCAGCTACATACAGGGGGGTACCGAGCAGTACTTC
CDR3: CASSYIQGGTEQYF

length: 13
size: few
J: TRBJ2-7
V: TRBV7-8
D: TRBD1
DNA: TGTGCCAGCGGCCAGGGGGTGTTCTACGAGCAGTACTTC
CDR3: CASGQGVFYEQYF

length: 16
size: few
J: TRBJ2-5
V: TRBV28
D: .
DNA: TGTGCCAGCAGTATACTGGGGGGCCTAGGGCAAGAGACCCAGTACTTC
CDR3: CASSILGGLGQETQYF

length: 13
size: few
J: TRBJ2-7
V: TRBV23-1
D: TRBD1
DNA: TGCGCCAGCAGTCAAGGGACAGTACGAGAGCAGTACTTC
CDR3: CASSQGTVREQYF

length: 13
size: .
J: TRBJ2-7
V: TRBV29-1
D: .
DNA: TGCAGCGTTTTTATGGGTCGCCCCTACGAGCAGTACTTC
CDR3: CSVFMGRPYEQYF

length: 16
size: many
J: TRBJ2-5
V: TRBV7-2
D: TRBD2
DNA: TGTGCCAGCAGCCTCAGACTAGCGGGAGCTGGGGAGACCCAGTACTTC
CDR3: CASSLRLAGAGETQYF

length: 15
size: few
J: TRBJ2-7
V: TRBV6-1
D: TRBD2
DNA: TGTGCCAGCAGACTGACTAGCGGGAGTAGCTACGAGCAGTACTTC
CDR3: CASRLTSGSSYEQYF

length: 15
size: .
J: TRBJ1-1
V: TRBV6-2/TRBV6-3
D: .
DNA: TGTGCCAGCAGCCCATGGGGGACCTTGAACACTGAAGCTTTCTTT
CDR3: CASSPWGTLNTEAFF

length: 12
size: .
J: TRBJ2-4
V: TRBV3-1
D: .
DNA: TGTGCCAGCAGCCAAGTAACGGGCATTCAGTACTTC
CDR3: CASSQVTGIQYF

length: 15
size: .
J: TRBJ2-5
V: TRBV24-1
D: .
DNA: TGTGCCACCAGTGCCGCCACCACGGTTTTGGAGACCCAGTACTTC
CDR3: CATSAATTVLETQYF

length: 16
size: .
J: TRBJ2-2
V: TRBV24-1
D: TRBD1
DNA: TGTGCCACCAGTGATCAACAGGGGGCGGGCACCGGGGAGCTGTTTTTT
CDR3: CATSDQQGAGTGELFF

length: 16
size: .
J: TRBJ2-5
V: TRBV11-2
D: .
DNA: TGTGCCAGCACCCCTCCGGTCAAACGGGTTAGCGAGACCCAGTACTTC
CDR3: CASTPPVKRVSETQYF

length: 16
size: few
J: TRBJ2-7
V: TRBV4-1
D: TRBD2
DNA: TGCGCCAGCAGCCAAGACCCTAGCGGGAGTGGATACGAGCAGTACTTC
CDR3: CASSQDPSGSGYEQYF

length: 10
size: .
J: TRBJ2-7
V: TRBV21-1
D: .
DNA: TGTGCCAACGATATTACTGAGCAGTACTTC
CDR3: CANDITEQYF

length: 15
size: .
J: TRBJ1-2
V: TRBV5-1
D: .
DNA: TGCGCCAGCAGCCCTTTGGGACCATCTAACTATGGCTACACCTTC
CDR3: CASSPLGPSNYGYTF

length: 15
size: .
J: TRBJ2-3
V: TRBV25-1
D: TRBD2
DNA: TGTGCCAGCAGTACTAGCGGGAGGGCGGCAGATACGCAGTATTTT
CDR3: CASSTSGRAADTQYF

length: 15
size: many
J: TRBJ2-3
V: TRBV6-5
D: .
DNA: TGTGCCAGCAGTTACATTTCCTCCGCGGGGGATACGCAGTATTTT
CDR3: CASSYISSAGDTQYF

length: 14
size: .
J: TRBJ2-5
V: TRBV10-2
D: TRBD2
DNA: TGCGCCAGCAGCGCCGGGACTAGAGTAGAGACCCAGTACTTC
CDR3: CASSAGTRVETQYF

length: 14
size: few
J: TRBJ2-7
V: TRBV5-1
D: .
DNA: TGCGCCAGCAGACTGGAGGTATTCCAGTACGAGCAGTACTTC
CDR3: CASRLEVFQYEQYF

length: 13
size: few
J: TRBJ2-7
V: TRBV25-1
D: TRBD1
DNA: TGTGCCAGCAGAGGACAGGGGGCTCAGGAGCAGTACTTC
CDR3: CASRGQGAQEQYF

length: 13
size: .
J: TRBJ2-7
V: TRBV29-1
D: .
DNA: TGCAGCGTTGAGCAGCAACTCCCCTACGAGCAGTACTTC
CDR3: CSVEQQLPYEQYF

length: 14
size: few
J: TRBJ2-3
V: TRBV20-1
D: .
DNA: TGCAGTGCTAGAGATGACCCTACCCGAGATACGCAGTATTTT
CDR3: CSARDDPTRDTQYF